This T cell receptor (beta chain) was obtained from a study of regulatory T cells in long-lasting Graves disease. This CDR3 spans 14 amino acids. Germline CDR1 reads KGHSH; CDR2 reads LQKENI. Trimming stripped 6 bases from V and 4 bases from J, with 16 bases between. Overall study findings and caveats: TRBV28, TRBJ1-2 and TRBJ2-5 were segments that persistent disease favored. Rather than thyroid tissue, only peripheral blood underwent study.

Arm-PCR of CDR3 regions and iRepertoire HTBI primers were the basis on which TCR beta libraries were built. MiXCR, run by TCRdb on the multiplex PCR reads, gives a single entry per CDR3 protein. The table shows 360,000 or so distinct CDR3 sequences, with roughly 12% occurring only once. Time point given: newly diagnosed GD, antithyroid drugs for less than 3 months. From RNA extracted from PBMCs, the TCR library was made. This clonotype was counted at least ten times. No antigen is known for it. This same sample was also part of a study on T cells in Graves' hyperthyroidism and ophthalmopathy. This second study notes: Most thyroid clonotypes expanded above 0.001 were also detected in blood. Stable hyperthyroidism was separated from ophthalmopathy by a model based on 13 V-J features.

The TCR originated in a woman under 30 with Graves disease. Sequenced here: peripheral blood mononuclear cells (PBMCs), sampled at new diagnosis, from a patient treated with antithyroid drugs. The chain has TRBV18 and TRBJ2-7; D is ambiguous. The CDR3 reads CASSTGVELYEQYF. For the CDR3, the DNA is TGTGCCAGCTCGACCGGAGTCGAATTGTACGAGCAGTACTTC.